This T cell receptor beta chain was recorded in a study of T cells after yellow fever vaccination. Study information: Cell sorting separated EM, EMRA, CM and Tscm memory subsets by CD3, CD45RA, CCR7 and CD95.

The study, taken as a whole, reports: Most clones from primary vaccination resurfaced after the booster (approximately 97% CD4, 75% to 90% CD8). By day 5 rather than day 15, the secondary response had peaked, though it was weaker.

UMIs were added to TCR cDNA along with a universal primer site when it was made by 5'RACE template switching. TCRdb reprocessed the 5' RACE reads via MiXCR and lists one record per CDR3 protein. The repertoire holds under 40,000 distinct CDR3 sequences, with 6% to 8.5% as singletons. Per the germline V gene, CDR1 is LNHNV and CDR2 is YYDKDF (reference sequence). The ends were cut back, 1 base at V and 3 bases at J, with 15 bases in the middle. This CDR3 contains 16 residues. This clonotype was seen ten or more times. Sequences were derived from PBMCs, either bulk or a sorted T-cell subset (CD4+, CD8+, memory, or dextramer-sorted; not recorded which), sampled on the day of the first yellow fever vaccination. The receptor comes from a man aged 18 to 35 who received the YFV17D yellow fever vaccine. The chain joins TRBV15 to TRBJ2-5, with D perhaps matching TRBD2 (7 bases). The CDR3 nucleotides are TGTGCCACCAGCAGAGGGACGGGGGGCGATAAAGAGACCCAGTACTTC. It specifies CATSRGTGGDKETQYF. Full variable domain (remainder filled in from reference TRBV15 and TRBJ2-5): DAMVIQNPRYQVTQFGKPVTLSCSQTLNHNVMYWYQQKSSQAPKLLFHYYDKDFNNEADTPDNFQSRRPNTSFCFLDIRSPGLGDTAMYLCATSRGTGGDKETQYFGPGTRLLVL.